Listed here is a single T cell receptor (beta chain). What it binds is unknown. Noted time point: newly diagnosed GD, antithyroid drugs for less than 3 months. With RNA extracted from PBMCs as input, the TCR library was made. The CDR3 length is 18 residues. CDR1 and CDR2 from the germline V gene are SGHKS and YYEKEE (reference sequence). The trim removed 4 bases at V and 1 base at J, leaving 9 bases unmatched. This specimen belongs to a study of regulatory T cells in long-lasting Graves disease. General study findings and limits: Persistent disease showed a preference for TRBV28, TRBJ1-2 and TRBJ2-5.

Arm-PCR of CDR3 regions and iRepertoire HTBI primers were used to build TCR beta libraries. Each CDR3 protein is one row after TCRdb ran MiXCR on the multiplex PCR reads. The sample has about 400,000 distinct CDR3 sequences, 15% seen once. This sample also appeared in a second study, on T cells in Graves' hyperthyroidism and ophthalmopathy.

The receptor's source is a woman between 40 and 55 years old with Graves disease. The source material was peripheral blood mononuclear cells (PBMCs), sampled at new diagnosis, from a patient treated with antithyroid drugs. V gene TRBV5-5 combines with J gene TRBJ2-2; 11 bases are shared with TRBD2. DNA for the CDR3: TGTGCCAGCAGCCCAACCCTTGGGACTAGCGGGAACACCGGGGAGCTGTTTTTT. Protein product: CASSPTLGTSGNTGELFF.